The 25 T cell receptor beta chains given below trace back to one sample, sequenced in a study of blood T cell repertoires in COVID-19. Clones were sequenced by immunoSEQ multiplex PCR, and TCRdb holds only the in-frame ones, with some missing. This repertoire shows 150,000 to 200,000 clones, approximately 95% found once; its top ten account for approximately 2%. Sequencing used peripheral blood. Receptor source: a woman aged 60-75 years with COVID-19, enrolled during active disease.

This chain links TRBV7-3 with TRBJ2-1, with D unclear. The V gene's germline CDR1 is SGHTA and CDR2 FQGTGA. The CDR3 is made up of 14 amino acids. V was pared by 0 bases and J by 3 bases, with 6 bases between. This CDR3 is CASSLTPGYNEQFF. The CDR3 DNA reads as TGTGCCAGCAGCTTAACGCCAGGCTACAATGAGCAGTTCTTC.

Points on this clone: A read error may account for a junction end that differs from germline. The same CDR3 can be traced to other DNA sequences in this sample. The CDR3 DNA sequence: TGTGCCAGCAGCCCCGGGACAGTGAACACCGGGGAGTTGTTTTTT. Protein: CASSPGTVNTGELFF. The V gene is TRBV7-3, the J gene TRBJ2-2; TRBD1 matches at 7 bases. This CDR3 has 15 residues. Germline V gene sequence: CDR1 SGHTA, CDR2 FQGTGA. The whole variable domain, remainder taken from reference TRBV7-3 and TRBJ2-2, is GAGVSQTPSNKVTEKGKYVELRCDPISGHTALYWYRQSLGQGPEFLIYFQGTGAADDSGLPNDRFFAVRPEGSVSTLKIQRTERGDSAVYLCASSPGTVNTGELFFGEGSRLTVL.

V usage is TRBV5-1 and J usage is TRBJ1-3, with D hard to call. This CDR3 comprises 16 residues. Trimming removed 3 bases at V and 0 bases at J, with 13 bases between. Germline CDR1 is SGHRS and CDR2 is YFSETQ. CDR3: CASSSALLASGNTIYF. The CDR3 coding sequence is TGCGCCAGCAGCTCCGCGCTATTAGCCTCTGGAAACACCATATATTTT.

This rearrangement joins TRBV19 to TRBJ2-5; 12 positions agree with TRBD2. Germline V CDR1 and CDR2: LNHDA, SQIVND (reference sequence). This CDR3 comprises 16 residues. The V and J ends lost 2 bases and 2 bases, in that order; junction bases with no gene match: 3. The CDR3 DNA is TGTGCCAGTAGTATAATTGGGACTAGCGGGCAAGAGACCCAGTACTTC. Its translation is CASSIIGTSGQETQYF.

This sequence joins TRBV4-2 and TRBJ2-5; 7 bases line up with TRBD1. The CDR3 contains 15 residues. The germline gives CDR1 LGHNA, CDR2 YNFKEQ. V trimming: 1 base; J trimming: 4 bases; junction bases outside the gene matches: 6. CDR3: CASSQGQGDRETQYF. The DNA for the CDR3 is TGTGCCAGCAGCCAAGGCCAGGGGGATCGAGAGACCCAGTACTTC.

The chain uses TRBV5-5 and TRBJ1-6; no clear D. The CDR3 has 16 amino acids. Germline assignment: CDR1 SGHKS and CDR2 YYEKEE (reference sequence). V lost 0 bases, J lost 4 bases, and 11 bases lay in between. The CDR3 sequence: CASSLVGRPYNSPLHF. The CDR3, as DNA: TGTGCCAGCAGCTTGGTTGGGAGACCATATAATTCACCCCTCCACTTT.

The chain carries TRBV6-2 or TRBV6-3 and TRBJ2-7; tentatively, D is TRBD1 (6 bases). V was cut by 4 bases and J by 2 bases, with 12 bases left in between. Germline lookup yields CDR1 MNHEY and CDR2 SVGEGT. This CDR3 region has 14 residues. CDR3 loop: CASSLQGPAYEQYF. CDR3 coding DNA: TGTGCCAGCAGTTTACAGGGTCCCGCCTACGAGCAGTACTTC.

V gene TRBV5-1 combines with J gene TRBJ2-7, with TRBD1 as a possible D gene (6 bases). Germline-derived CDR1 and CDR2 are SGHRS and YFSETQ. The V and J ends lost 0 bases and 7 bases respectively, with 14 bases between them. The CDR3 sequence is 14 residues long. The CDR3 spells CASSLDRASEEQYF. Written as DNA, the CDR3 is TGCGCCAGCAGCTTGGACAGGGCCTCGGAGGAGCAGTACTTC.

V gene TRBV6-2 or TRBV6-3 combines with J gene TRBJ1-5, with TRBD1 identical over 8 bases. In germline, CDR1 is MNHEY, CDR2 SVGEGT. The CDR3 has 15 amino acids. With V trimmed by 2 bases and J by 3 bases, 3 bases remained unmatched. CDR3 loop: CASSYTGGVNQPQHF. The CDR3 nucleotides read TGTGCCAGCAGTTACACAGGGGGAGTCAATCAGCCCCAGCATTTT.

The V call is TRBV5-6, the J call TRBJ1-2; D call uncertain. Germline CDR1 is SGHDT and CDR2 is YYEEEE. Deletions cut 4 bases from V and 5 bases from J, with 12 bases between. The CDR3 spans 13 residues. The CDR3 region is CASSPVLDYGYTF. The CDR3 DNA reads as TGTGCCAGCAGCCCGGTTTTAGATTATGGCTACACCTTC.

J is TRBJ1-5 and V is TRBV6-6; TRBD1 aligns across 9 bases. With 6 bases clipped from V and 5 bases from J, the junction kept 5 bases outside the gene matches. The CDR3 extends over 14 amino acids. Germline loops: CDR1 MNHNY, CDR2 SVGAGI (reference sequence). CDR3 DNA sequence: TGTGCCAGCAGACAGGGGGCAAATGATCAGCCCCAGCATTTT. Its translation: CASRQGANDQPQHF.

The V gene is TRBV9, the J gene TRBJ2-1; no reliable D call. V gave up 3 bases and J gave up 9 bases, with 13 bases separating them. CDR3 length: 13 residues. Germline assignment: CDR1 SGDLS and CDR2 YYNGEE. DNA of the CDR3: TGTGCCAGCAGCGCCCAGCTAGGAAGTGAGCAGTTCTTC. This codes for CASSAQLGSEQFF.

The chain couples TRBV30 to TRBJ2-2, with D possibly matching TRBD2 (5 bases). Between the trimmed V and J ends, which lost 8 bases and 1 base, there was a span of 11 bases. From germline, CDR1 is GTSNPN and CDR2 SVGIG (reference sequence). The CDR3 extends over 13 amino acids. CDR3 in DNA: TGTGCCGGGGTGCGGGTGAACACCGGGGAGCTGTTTTTT. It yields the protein CAGVRVNTGELFF.

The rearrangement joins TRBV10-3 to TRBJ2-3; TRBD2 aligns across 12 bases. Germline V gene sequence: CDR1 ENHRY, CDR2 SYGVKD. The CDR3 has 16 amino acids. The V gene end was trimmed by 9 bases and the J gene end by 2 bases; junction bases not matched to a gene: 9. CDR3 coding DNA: TGTGCCATGGGTCCGACTAGCGGGGGAACCACAGATACGCAGTATTTT. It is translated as CAMGPTSGGTTDTQYF.

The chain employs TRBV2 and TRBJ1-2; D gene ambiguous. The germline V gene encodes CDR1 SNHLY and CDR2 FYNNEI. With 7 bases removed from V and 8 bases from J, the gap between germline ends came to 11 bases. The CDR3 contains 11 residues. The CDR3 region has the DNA TGTGCCAGCAAACCAGTGTCCGGCTACACCTTC. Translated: CASKPVSGYTF. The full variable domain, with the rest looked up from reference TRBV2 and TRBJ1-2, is EPEVTQTPSHQVTQMGQEVILRCVPISNHLYFYWYRQILGQKVEFLVSFYNNEISEKSEIFDDQFSVERPDGSNFTLKIRSTKLEDSAMYFCASKPVSGYTFGSGTRLTVV.

CDR3 amino acids: CATRGPGNEQFF. CDR3 sequence (DNA): TGTGCCACCCGGGGTCCGGGGAATGAGCAGTTCTTC. The chain is built from TRBV24-1 and TRBJ2-1; tentatively, D is TRBD2 (5 bases). The V end lost 9 bases, the J end lost 7 bases, and 12 bases lay between the germline ends. Germline V gene data show CDR1 as KGHDR and CDR2 as SFDVKD. The CDR3 runs 12 residues.

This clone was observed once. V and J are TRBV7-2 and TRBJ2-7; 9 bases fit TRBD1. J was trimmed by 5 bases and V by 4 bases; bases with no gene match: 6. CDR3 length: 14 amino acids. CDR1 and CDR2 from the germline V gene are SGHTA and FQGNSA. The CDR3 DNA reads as TGTGCCAGCAGCTACCGGGACAGGGTCCACGAGCAGTACTTC. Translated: CASSYRDRVHEQYF.

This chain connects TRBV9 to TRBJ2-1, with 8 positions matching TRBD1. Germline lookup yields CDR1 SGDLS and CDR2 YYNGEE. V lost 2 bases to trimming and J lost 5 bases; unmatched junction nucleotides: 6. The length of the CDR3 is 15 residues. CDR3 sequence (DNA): TGTGCCAGCAGCGTGGCCGGGACAGGACACAATGAGCAGTTCTTC. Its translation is CASSVAGTGHNEQFF.

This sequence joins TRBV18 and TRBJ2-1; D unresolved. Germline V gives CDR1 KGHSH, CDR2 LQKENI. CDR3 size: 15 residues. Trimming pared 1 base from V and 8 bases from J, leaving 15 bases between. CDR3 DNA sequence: TGTGCCAGCTCACCACTTGTCCCGGGTCGATATGAGCAGTTCTTC. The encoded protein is CASSPLVPGRYEQFF. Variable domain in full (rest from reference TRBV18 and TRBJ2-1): NAGVMQNPRHLVRRRGQEARLRCSPMKGHSHVYWYRQLPEEGLKFMVYLQKENIIDESGMPKERFSAEFPKEGPSILRIQQVVRGDSAAYFCASSPLVPGRYEQFFGPGTRLTVL.

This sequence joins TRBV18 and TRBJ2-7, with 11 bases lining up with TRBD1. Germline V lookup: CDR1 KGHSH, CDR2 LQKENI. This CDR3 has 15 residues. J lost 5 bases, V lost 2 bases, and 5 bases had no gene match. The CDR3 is CASSPSGTGGDEQYF. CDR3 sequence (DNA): TGTGCCAGCTCACCATCCGGGACAGGGGGAGACGAGCAGTACTTC. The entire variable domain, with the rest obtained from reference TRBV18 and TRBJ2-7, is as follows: NAGVMQNPRHLVRRRGQEARLRCSPMKGHSHVYWYRQLPEEGLKFMVYLQKENIIDESGMPKERFSAEFPKEGPSILRIQQVVRGDSAAYFCASSPSGTGGDEQYFGPGTRLTVT.

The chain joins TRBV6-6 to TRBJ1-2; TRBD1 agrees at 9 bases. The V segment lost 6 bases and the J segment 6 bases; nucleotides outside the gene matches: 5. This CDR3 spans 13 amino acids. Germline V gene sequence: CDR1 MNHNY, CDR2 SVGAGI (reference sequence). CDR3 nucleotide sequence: TGTGCCAGCAGGAGACAGGGGGGGGATGGCTACACCTTC. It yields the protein CASRRQGGDGYTF.

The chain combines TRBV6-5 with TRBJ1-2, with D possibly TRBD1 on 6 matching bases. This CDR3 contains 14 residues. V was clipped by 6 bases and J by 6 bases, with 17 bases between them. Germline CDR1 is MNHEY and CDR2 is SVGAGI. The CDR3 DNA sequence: TGTGCCAGCAGGGTGTGGGGGCTTGTAGATGGCTACACCTTC. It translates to CASRVWGLVDGYTF.

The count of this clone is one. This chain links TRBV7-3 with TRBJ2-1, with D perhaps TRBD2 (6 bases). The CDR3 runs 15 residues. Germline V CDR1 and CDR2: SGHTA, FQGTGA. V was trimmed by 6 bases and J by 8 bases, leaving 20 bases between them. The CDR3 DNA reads TGTGCCAGCAGTCCGGGTCTTCTCAAGCGGGATGAGCAGTTCTTC. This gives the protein CASSPGLLKRDEQFF.

CDR3 protein: CASSLEQGADTGELFF. The DNA of the CDR3 is TGCGCCAGCAGCTTAGAACAGGGGGCCGACACCGGGGAGCTGTTTTTT. The chain carries TRBV5-1 and TRBJ2-2; 9 bases map to TRBD1. This CDR3 has 16 residues. Per the germline V gene, CDR1 is SGHRS and CDR2 is YFSETQ. The J segment lost 3 bases and the V segment lost 2 bases, leaving 5 bases of the junction unmatched. Drawing the rest from reference TRBV5-1 and TRBJ2-2, the complete variable domain is KAGVTQTPRYLIKTRGQQVTLSCSPISGHRSVSWYQQTPGQGLQFLFEYFSETQRNKGNFPGRFSGRQFSNSRSEMNVSTLELGDSALYLCASSLEQGADTGELFFGEGSRLTVL.

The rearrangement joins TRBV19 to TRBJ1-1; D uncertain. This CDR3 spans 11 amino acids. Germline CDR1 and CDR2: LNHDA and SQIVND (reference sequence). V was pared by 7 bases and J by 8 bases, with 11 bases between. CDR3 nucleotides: TGTGCCAGTACGTCCTTTTTGGAAGCTTTCTTT. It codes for CASTSFLEAFF. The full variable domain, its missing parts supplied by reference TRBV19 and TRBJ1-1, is DGGITQSPKYLFRKEGQNVTLSCEQNLNHDAMYWYRQDPGQGLRLIYYSQIVNDFQKGDIAEGYSVSREKKESFPLTVTSAQKNPTAFYLCASTSFLEAFFGQGTRLTVV.